A selection of T cell receptor beta chains follows, all from one sample in a study of shared clonotypes between healthy human individuals. Only in-frame clones appear in the TCRdb table, and some are missing; sequencing was by immunoSEQ multiplex PCR. The table records 600,000 to 750,000 clones, roughly 70% of them present only once. What was sequenced was memory CD4+ T cells sorted from blood. The receptor set was obtained from a woman between 25 and 40 years old in good health. CDR3s include the opening cysteine and the closing phenylalanine or tryptophan. Fields, in order: clone size, J gene, D gene, V gene, CDR3 DNA, CDR3 protein. D genes are given only for firm matches. Clone size is given for some rows only: seen once, a few or many times, or a class if the clone is expanded.

abundance: -; j_gene: TRBJ1-2; d_gene: -; v_gene: TRBV10-1; CDR3nt: TGCGCCAGCAGTGATGTCGGGAGCTATGGCTACACCTTC; CDR3aa: CASSDVGSYGYTF
abundance: -; j_gene: TRBJ2-1; d_gene: TRBD2; v_gene: TRBV4-2; CDR3nt: TGTGCCAGCAGCCAGGCTAGCGGGATGTACAATGAGCAGTTCTTC; CDR3aa: CASSQASGMYNEQFF
abundance: -; j_gene: TRBJ2-7; d_gene: -; v_gene: TRBV18; CDR3nt: TGTGCCAGCTCACCAATCGACACTCGGGCCGAGCAGTACTTC; CDR3aa: CASSPIDTRAEQYF
abundance: -; j_gene: TRBJ2-7; d_gene: -; v_gene: TRBV15; CDR3nt: TGTGCCACCAGCAGAGATCGGCAGGTTTGGGGGGGGCAACCTGAGCAGTACTTC; CDR3aa: CATSRDRQVWGGQPEQYF
abundance: -; j_gene: TRBJ2-5; d_gene: -; v_gene: TRBV4-1; CDR3nt: TGCGCCAGCAGCCCCCCGATGGGTGGAGCACGGTACTTC; CDR3aa: CASSPPMGGARYF
abundance: -; j_gene: TRBJ1-1; d_gene: -; v_gene: TRBV11-1; CDR3nt: TGTGCCAGCAGCTTTCAGGGAGGTGCGAACACTGAAGCTTTCTTT; CDR3aa: CASSFQGGANTEAFF
abundance: -; j_gene: TRBJ2-2; d_gene: TRBD1; v_gene: TRBV13; CDR3nt: TGTGCCAGCAGCTTAGGCTGGGGACAGGGGAACACCGGGGAGCTGTTTTTT; CDR3aa: CASSLGWGQGNTGELFF
abundance: -; j_gene: TRBJ2-7; d_gene: -; v_gene: TRBV11-2; CDR3nt: TGTGCCAGCAGCCCCCGACCGGGCCCCAACTACGAGCAGTACTTC; CDR3aa: CASSPRPGPNYEQYF
abundance: few; j_gene: TRBJ2-4; d_gene: -; v_gene: TRBV6-5; CDR3nt: TGTGCCAGCAGTTACTCGTCACATCCCAAAAACATTCAGTACTTC; CDR3aa: CASSYSSHPKNIQYF
abundance: -; j_gene: TRBJ2-2; d_gene: -; v_gene: TRBV14; CDR3nt: TGTGCCAGCAGCCTTCTCCCCAGCGACACCGGGGAGCTGTTTTTT; CDR3aa: CASSLLPSDTGELFF
abundance: -; j_gene: TRBJ2-2; d_gene: TRBD2; v_gene: TRBV9; CDR3nt: TGTGCCAGCAGCTTTTGGGGGACTAGCAACACCGGGGAGCTGTTTTTT; CDR3aa: CASSFWGTSNTGELFF
abundance: -; j_gene: TRBJ1-1; d_gene: TRBD1; v_gene: TRBV12-5; CDR3nt: TGTGCTAGTGGCACCCCCGGGACAGGGACCACTGAAGCTTTCTTT; CDR3aa: CASGTPGTGTTEAFF
abundance: -; j_gene: TRBJ1-2; d_gene: -; v_gene: TRBV18; CDR3nt: TGTGCCAGCTCCCCATCCCGGGACGCACTTTATGGCTACACCTTC; CDR3aa: CASSPSRDALYGYTF
abundance: once; j_gene: TRBJ2-1; d_gene: -; v_gene: TRBV10-2; CDR3nt: TGCGCCAGCAGAGAACCCGCTTACAATGAGCAGTTCTTC; CDR3aa: CASREPAYNEQFF
abundance: -; j_gene: TRBJ2-5; d_gene: TRBD1; v_gene: TRBV2; CDR3nt: TGTGCCAGCAGGCCCGGGACAGTCCAAGAGACCCAGTACTTC; CDR3aa: CASRPGTVQETQYF
abundance: -; j_gene: TRBJ1-2; d_gene: -; v_gene: TRBV28; CDR3nt: TGTGCCAGTACCCGGACCGTATTGTCCGGCTACACCTTC; CDR3aa: CASTRTVLSGYTF